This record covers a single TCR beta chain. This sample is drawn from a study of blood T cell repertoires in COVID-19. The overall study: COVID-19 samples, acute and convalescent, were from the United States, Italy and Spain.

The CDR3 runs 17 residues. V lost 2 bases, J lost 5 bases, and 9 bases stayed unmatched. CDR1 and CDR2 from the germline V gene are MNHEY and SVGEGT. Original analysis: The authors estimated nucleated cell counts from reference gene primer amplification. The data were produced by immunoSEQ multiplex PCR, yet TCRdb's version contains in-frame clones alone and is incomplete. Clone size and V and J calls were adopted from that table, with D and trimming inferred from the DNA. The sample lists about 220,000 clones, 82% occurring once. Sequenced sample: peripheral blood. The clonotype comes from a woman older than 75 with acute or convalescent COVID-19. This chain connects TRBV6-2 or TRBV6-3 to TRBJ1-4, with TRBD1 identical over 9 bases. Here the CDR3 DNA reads TGTGCCAGCAGTTACCGTACTCCGGGACAGGGCAATGAAAAACTGTTTTTT. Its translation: CASSYRTPGQGNEKLFF.